The rows below give T cell receptor beta chains drawn from one sample of a study of cytomegalovirus exposure and HLA in healthy donors. The protocol was immunoSEQ multiplex PCR, while the TCRdb copy is restricted to in-frame clones and leaves out a portion. Of 200,000 to 250,000 clones in the sample, around nine tenths are singletons; the top ten hold roughly 1%. The sequencing input was PBMCs. These receptors were collected from a woman aged 18-30 years in good health and CMV-seronegative. The CDR3 runs from the conserved cysteine through the conserved F or W. A D gene is named only where the DNA matches it firmly. Clone size, where shown, is once, few, many, or a class for clones that have expanded.

few	TRBV5-5	TRBJ1-5	TRBD1	CASSLGRGRFDQPQHF	TGTGCCAGCAGCTTGGGCAGGGGGCGGTTCGATCAGCCCCAGCATTTT
NA	TRBV4-1	TRBJ2-7	NA	CASSQGQTGAYEQYF	TGCGCCAGCAGCCAAGGCCAGACGGGAGCCTACGAGCAGTACTTC
NA	TRBV7-3	TRBJ2-1	NA	CASSLRGYNEQFF	TGTGCCAGCAGCTTACGAGGGTACAATGAGCAGTTCTTC
NA	TRBV5-1	TRBJ1-2	NA	CASSLADSSLYGYTF	TGCGCCAGCAGCTTGGCCGACTCGTCGCTCTATGGCTACACCTTC
few	TRBV14	TRBJ2-3	TRBD2	CASSLKSGSGTTQYF	TGTGCCAGCAGCCTTAAGAGCGGGAGCGGTACTACGCAGTATTTT
NA	TRBV29-1	TRBJ2-3	TRBD1	CSVELIRGTGGFTDTQYF	TGCAGCGTTGAGTTAATAAGAGGGACAGGGGGATTCACAGATACGCAGTATTTT
NA	TRBV5-1	TRBJ1-4	TRBD1	CASSEGQAYEKLFF	TGCGCCAGCAGCGAGGGACAGGCGTATGAAAAACTGTTTTTT
NA	TRBV7-9	TRBJ2-3	TRBD2	CASSDPSGISTDTQYF	TGTGCCAGCAGCGACCCTAGCGGGATTAGCACAGATACGCAGTATTTT
NA	TRBV5-5	TRBJ2-7	NA	CASSLVADSPSYEQYF	TGTGCCAGCAGCTTGGTTGCGGATTCACCCTCCTACGAGCAGTACTTC
few	TRBV5-1	TRBJ2-7	TRBD1	CASTWGNLGGTGGQYF	TGCGCCAGCACCTGGGGGAATCTCGGTGGGACAGGAGGGCAGTACTTC
NA	TRBV27	TRBJ2-3	TRBD2	CASSLLAPAGEVDTQYF	TGTGCCAGCAGTTTATTGGCCCCAGCGGGAGAGGTAGATACGCAGTATTTT
NA	TRBV19	TRBJ1-1	TRBD1	CASSINKRGQGARDEAFF	TGTGCCAGTAGTATAAACAAAAGAGGACAGGGGGCGCGTGATGAAGCTTTCTTT
NA	TRBV5-1	TRBJ2-7	TRBD2	CASSLTLAGYEQYF	TGCGCCAGCAGCTTGACACTAGCGGGCTACGAGCAGTACTTC